Listed below are T cell receptor beta chains from one sample, sequenced in a study of cytomegalovirus exposure and HLA in healthy donors. The table came from immunoSEQ multiplex PCR; TCRdb's copy has only in-frame clones and leaves some out. The data hold 100,000 to 150,000 clones, with 75% to 85% observed a single time. Sequencing was carried out using PBMCs. Receptor source: a man in his thirties or forties in good health and CMV-seropositive. The CDR3 runs from the conserved cysteine through the conserved F or W.

j_call | v_call | cdr3_aa
TRBJ1-2 | TRBV10-3 | CAINLEGGQGPANYGYTF
TRBJ1-5 | TRBV18 | CASSPDPGLTGRYQPQHF
TRBJ2-1 | TRBV9 | CASSGTSGGYNEQFF
TRBJ2-1 | TRBV10-3 | CAISEYDTGGNEQFF
TRBJ1-6 | TRBV5-6 | CASSGGQTNSPLHF
TRBJ2-7 | TRBV5-1 | CASSLSGRVHEQYF
TRBJ2-7 | TRBV12-5 | CASGSPPSEEQYF
TRBJ2-5 | TRBV19 | CASSMRLRETQYF
TRBJ2-7 | TRBV19 | CASSIEGHNYEQYF
TRBJ2-3 | TRBV10-1 | CASSEPYARDTQYF
TRBJ2-3 | TRBV28 | CASAPQGTGTYTQYF
TRBJ2-5 | TRBV6-6 | CASSQDRDETQYF
TRBJ1-2 | TRBV19 | CASSSSRQGLFYGYTF
TRBJ1-1 | TRBV28 | CASSLTPAREAFF
TRBJ2-3 | TRBV7-6 | CASSSEDTQYF
TRBJ2-3 | TRBV2 | CASSRLAGGGDTQYF